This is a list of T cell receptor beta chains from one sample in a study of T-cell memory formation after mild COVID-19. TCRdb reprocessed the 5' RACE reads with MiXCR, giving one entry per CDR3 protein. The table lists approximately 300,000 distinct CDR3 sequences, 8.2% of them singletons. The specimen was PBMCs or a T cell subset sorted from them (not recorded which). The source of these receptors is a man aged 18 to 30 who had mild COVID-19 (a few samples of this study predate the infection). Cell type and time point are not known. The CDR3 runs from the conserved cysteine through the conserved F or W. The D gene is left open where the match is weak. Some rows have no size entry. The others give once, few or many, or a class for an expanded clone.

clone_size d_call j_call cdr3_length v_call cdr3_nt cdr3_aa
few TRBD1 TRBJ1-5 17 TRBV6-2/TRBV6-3 TGTGCCAGCAGCTCCCCCGGGACAGGGCGAGTAAATCAGCCCCAGCATTTT CASSSPGTGRVNQPQHF
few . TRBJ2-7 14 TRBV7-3 TGTGCCAGCAGCTTTTTCGGGGGAACCTACGAGCAGTACTTC CASSFFGGTYEQYF
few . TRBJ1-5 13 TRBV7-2 TGTGCCAGCAGCTTCGGGTGGGAGCAGCCCCAGCATTTT CASSFGWEQPQHF
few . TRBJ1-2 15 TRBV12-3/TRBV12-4 TGTGCCAGCAGTTTTTCGGCGGGACAAAGCTATGGCTACACCTTC CASSFSAGQSYGYTF
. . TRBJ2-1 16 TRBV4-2 TGTGCCAGCAGCCAAGTATCCGCGGGGGCAAGGAGTGAGCAGTTCTTC CASSQVSAGARSEQFF
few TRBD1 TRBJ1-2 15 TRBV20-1 TGCAGGGCTCGGGACAGGGGATTAGGGGGCTATGGCTACACCTTC CRARDRGLGGYGYTF
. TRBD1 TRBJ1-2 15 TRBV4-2 TGTGCCAGCAGCCGGGGGACAGGGAGGGACTATGGCTACACCTTC CASSRGTGRDYGYTF
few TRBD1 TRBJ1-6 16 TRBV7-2 TGTGCCAGCAGCTTAGCGCCGGGACAGGGGAGTTCACCCCTCCACTTT CASSLAPGQGSSPLHF
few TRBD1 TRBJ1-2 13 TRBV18 TGTGCCAGCTCACCTGTCGGACAGGTCCCTGGGACCTTC CASSPVGQVPGTF
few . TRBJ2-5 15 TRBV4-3 TGCGCCAGCAGCCAAGATTTTCTCTATGGGCAGACCCAGTACTTC CASSQDFLYGQTQYF
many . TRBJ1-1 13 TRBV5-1 TGCGCCAGCAGCTTGACCAGGAACACTGAAGCTTTCTTT CASSLTRNTEAFF
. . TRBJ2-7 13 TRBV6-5 TGTGCCAGCAGTCTACTCCCACGCTACGAGCAGTACTTC CASSLLPRYEQYF
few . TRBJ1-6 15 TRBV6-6 TGTGCCAGCAGCCCAAAGGGACTTTATAATTCACCCCTCCACTTT CASSPKGLYNSPLHF
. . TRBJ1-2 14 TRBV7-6 TGTGCCAGCAGCTCCCCCGGGGAATACAATGGCTACACCTTC CASSSPGEYNGYTF
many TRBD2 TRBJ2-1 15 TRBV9 TGTGCCAGCAGCGTAGGAGCGGGGGCTTACAATGAGCAGTTCTTC CASSVGAGAYNEQFF
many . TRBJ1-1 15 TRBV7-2 TGTGCCAGCAGCCAAGGACTGATCAAGAACACTGAAGCTTTCTTT CASSQGLIKNTEAFF
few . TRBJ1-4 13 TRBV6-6 TGTGCCAGCAGTTACATGGAAGAAGAAAAACTGTTTTTT CASSYMEEEKLFF
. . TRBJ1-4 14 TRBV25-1 TGTGCCAGTAGTCAGCTCGCAACTAATGAAAAACTGTTTTTT CASSQLATNEKLFF
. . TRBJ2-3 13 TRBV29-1 TGCAGCGTTGAAGACCGGGGGTCAGATACGCAGTATTTT CSVEDRGSDTQYF
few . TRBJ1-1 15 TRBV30 TGTGCCTGGAGTCTCCGGGGGGGGTCGAACACTGAAGCTTTCTTT CAWSLRGGSNTEAFF